This TCR beta chain is from a study of OX40 agonist ivuxolimab in advanced cancers. Measured with immunoSEQ multiplex PCR; TCRdb has only the in-frame clones, and not every one. This table has about 25,000 clones, almost 80% appearing once. Germline CDR1 reads MNHEY; CDR2 reads SVGAGI. The CDR3 spans 15 residues. V dropped 3 bases and J dropped 2; count of bases not matched to a gene: 6. The TCR was taken from an adult with an advanced solid tumor such as melanoma, head and neck, liver or kidney cancer. This rearrangement joins TRBV6-5 to TRBJ1-1; TRBD1 matches 7 bases. Sequenced material: CD4+ or CD8+ T cells sorted from blood, taken in a trial of the OX40 agonist ivuxolimab. The CDR3 nucleotides read TGTGCCAGCAGTTATATACGGGACAGCAACACTGAAGCTTTCTTT. Residues: CASSYIRDSNTEAFF.